The next 15 T cell receptor beta chains were all read from a single sample in a study of cytomegalovirus exposure and HLA in healthy donors. The PCR used 60 Vbeta and 13 Jbeta primers. The repertoire was sequenced with immunoSEQ multiplex PCR; TCRdb's copy has only in-frame clones and lacks some. The table has about 160,000 clones, roughly 89% seen once; the top ten hold approximately 0.85%. The sequenced sample consisted of PBMCs. These receptors were obtained from a woman in her 30s in good health and CMV-seronegative.

The genes are TRBV7-8 and TRBJ1-1, with 7 bases identical to TRBD1. The CDR3 contains 15 residues. Germline values: CDR1 SGHVS, CDR2 FQNEAQ. V was clipped by 2 bases and J by 0 bases; unmatched bases: 3. This CDR3 reads CASSLQGGLNTEAFF. CDR3 sequence (DNA): TGTGCCAGCAGCTTACAGGGGGGTCTGAACACTGAAGCTTTCTTT.

The chain joins TRBV10-2 to TRBJ1-1; possible D gene TRBD1, 5 bases. The V end was cut by 4 bases, the J end by 1 base, with 7 bases between. This CDR3 has 13 amino acids. CDR1 and CDR2 from the germline V gene are WSHSY and SAAADI. CDR3 sequence (DNA): TGCGCCAGCAGTGCTACAGGGAACACTGAAGCTTTCTTT. This gives the protein CASSATGNTEAFF.

The V call is TRBV10-3, the J call TRBJ1-1, with D possibly matching TRBD1 (5 bases). V lost 10 bases and J 1 base, leaving 16 bases between the germline ends. Per the germline V gene, CDR1 is ENHRY and CDR2 is SYGVKD. The CDR3 is made up of 14 amino acids. DNA for the CDR3: TGTGCCACTACGTCCCCGGGGGGGAACACTGAAGCTTTCTTT. Translation: CATTSPGGNTEAFF.

The chain has TRBV7-2 and TRBJ2-1; 9 bases map to TRBD2. Germline V gene data show CDR1 as SGHTA and CDR2 as FQGNSA. After removal of 8 bases from V and 0 bases from J, the junction contained 5 bases not matched to a gene. CDR3 length: 15 amino acids. The CDR3 nucleotides are TGTGCCAGCGGACTTAGCGGGGGCTCCTACAATGAGCAGTTCTTC. As protein: CASGLSGGSYNEQFF.

The gene calls are TRBV9 and TRBJ1-3; D perhaps matches TRBD1 (6 bases). The CDR3 totals 19 residues. Germline CDR1 is SGDLS and CDR2 is YYNGEE. V dropped 4 bases and J dropped 0 bases, with 23 bases sitting between them. CDR3 sequence reads: CASSYRAYLHLSSGNTIYF. In DNA form, the CDR3 reads TGTGCCAGCAGCTACAGGGCCTACCTCCACTTAAGCTCTGGAAACACCATATATTTT. Based on the CDR3 plus reference TRBV9 and TRBJ1-3, the full variable domain is DSGVTQTPKHLITATGQRVTLRCSPRSGDLSVYWYQQSLDQGLQFLIQYYNGEERAKGNILERFSAQQFPDLHSELNLSSLELGDSALYFCASSYRAYLHLSSGNTIYFGEGSWLTVV.

The V gene is TRBV7-2, the J gene TRBJ2-1, with a weak D call TRBD2 (5 bases). Germline-derived CDR1 and CDR2 are SGHTA and FQGNSA. V lost 3 bases to trimming and J lost 1 base, with 10 bases between them. The CDR3 has 15 amino acids. The CDR3 DNA reads TGTGCCAGCAGCTTTGTGGGAGCTTCCTACAATGAGCAGTTCTTC. Translated, it gives CASSFVGASYNEQFF.

The chain has TRBV5-1 and TRBJ2-1; unclear D gene. CDR3 length: 13 residues. Germline values: CDR1 SGHRS, CDR2 YFSETQ. V shed 0 bases and J shed 14 bases, with 15 bases lying between them. DNA of the CDR3: TGCGCCAGCAGCTTGGGAGGAGAAGTCTTAGAGTTCTTC. It encodes CASSLGGEVLEFF.

J is TRBJ2-5 and V is TRBV5-1; a weak D match, TRBD2 (5 bases). Trimming removed 0 bases at V and 5 bases at J, with 5 bases between. CDR3 length equals 12 residues. Germline lookup yields CDR1 SGHRS and CDR2 YFSETQ. Here the CDR3 DNA reads TGCGCCAGCAGCTTGGGGACTGAGACCCAGTACTTC. Translation: CASSLGTETQYF. The whole variable domain, filled in from reference TRBV5-1 and TRBJ2-5, reads KAGVTQTPRYLIKTRGQQVTLSCSPISGHRSVSWYQQTPGQGLQFLFEYFSETQRNKGNFPGRFSGRQFSNSRSEMNVSTLELGDSALYLCASSLGTETQYFGPGTRLLVL.

The count of this clone is one. This chain connects TRBV27 to TRBJ2-3, with 7 bases lining up with TRBD2. Germline CDR1 and CDR2: MNHEY and SMNVEV (reference sequence). Trimming at V came to 3 bases and at J to 6 bases, leaving 6 bases not matched to a gene. This CDR3 spans 14 amino acids. The chain's CDR3 is CASSLGAGGDTQYF. The CDR3 bases are TGTGCCAGCAGTTTGGGTGCCGGGGGGGATACGCAGTATTTT.

The chain employs TRBV28 and TRBJ2-1, with 9 bases that match TRBD2. Per germline, CDR1 MDHEN and CDR2 SYDVKM. Trimming at V came to 2 bases and at J to 5 bases, leaving 7 bases not matched to a gene. The CDR3 consists of 16 residues. CDR3 coding DNA: TGTGCCAGCAGTTTAATAGCGGGAGCTGGCCACAATGAGCAGTTCTTC. Encoded protein: CASSLIAGAGHNEQFF.

The table lists this clone with a few counts. This sequence joins TRBV7-9 and TRBJ1-1, with D unclear. The germline gives CDR1 SEHNR, CDR2 FQNEAQ (reference sequence). The V and J ends lost 8 bases and 11 bases respectively, with 9 bases between them. CDR3 length: 9 residues. In DNA form, the CDR3 reads TGTGCCAGCGGCCGGGAGGCTTTCTTT. It is translated as CASGREAFF.

The chain employs TRBV19 and TRBJ2-1; possibly TRBD1 for D (6 bases). Looked up from germline, CDR1 is LNHDA and CDR2 is SQIVND (reference sequence). The CDR3 spans 16 residues. With 1 base removed from V and 8 bases from J, the gap between germline ends came to 18 bases. The CDR3 is CASSIVGQGPGDEQFF. The CDR3, as DNA: TGTGCCAGTAGTATAGTGGGGCAGGGGCCTGGGGATGAGCAGTTCTTC.

This chain connects TRBV7-9 to TRBJ1-2, with TRBD1 matching 8 bases. Looked up from germline, CDR1 is SEHNR and CDR2 is FQNEAQ (reference sequence). With V trimmed by 5 bases and J by 6 bases, 5 bases remained unmatched. The length of the CDR3 is 13 residues. CDR3 sequence: CASSPGGSDGYTF. In nucleotides, the CDR3 is TGTGCCAGCAGCCCAGGGGGCTCGGATGGCTACACCTTC.

In its sample, this clone was seen a few times. This rearrangement joins TRBV5-8 to TRBJ2-2, with 8 bases identical to TRBD2. V was clipped by 1 base and J by 5 bases; unmatched bases: 1. CDR3 length equals 14 residues. Germline CDR1 and CDR2: SGHTS and YDEGEE. CDR3 DNA sequence: TGTGCCAGCAGCTTGTCGGGAGGGACCGGGGAGCTGTTTTTT. As protein: CASSLSGGTGELFF.

V usage is TRBV5-1 and J usage is TRBJ2-2, with 7 bases matching TRBD2. V was pared by 4 bases and J by 1 base, with 4 bases of the junction left unmatched. The CDR3 contains 15 residues. The germline gives CDR1 SGHRS, CDR2 YFSETQ. DNA for the CDR3: TGCGCCAGCAGCCTGGGACTACTGAACACCGGGGAGCTGTTTTTT. Translation gives CASSLGLLNTGELFF.